This is a list of T cell receptor beta chains from one sample in a study of control samples from healthy donors and cancer patients. Method: immunoSEQ multiplex PCR; TCRdb's copy keeps in-frame clones and lacks some. The table lists roughly 100,000 clones, roughly 94% of them singletons. Sequences were obtained from blood. These receptors were taken from a woman aged 18-29 years in good health. CDR3s include the opening cysteine and the closing phenylalanine or tryptophan. The order of the fields is J gene, clone size, D gene, V gene, CDR3 DNA, CDR3 protein. The D gene is left open where the match is weak. Clone size is shown for a subset of rows, as once, few, many or a class of expanded clone.

J: TRBJ2-5
size: -
D: -
V: TRBV15
DNA: TGTGCCACCAGATTGGGCAGAGCGAACAAAGAGACCCAGTACTTC
CDR3: CATRLGRANKETQYF

J: TRBJ1-1
size: -
D: TRBD1
V: TRBV6-5
DNA: TGTGCCAGCAGCCGGGACAGGGTGGCCACTGAAGCTTTCTTT
CDR3: CASSRDRVATEAFF

J: TRBJ1-5
size: -
D: -
V: TRBV6-1
DNA: TGTGCCAGCAGGGTAGGGCGCAATCAGCCCCAGCATTTT
CDR3: CASRVGRNQPQHF

J: TRBJ2-1
size: -
D: TRBD2
V: TRBV6-4
DNA: TGTGCCAGCAGTGACTCTAGCGGGGGGGCCAATGAGCAGTTCTTC
CDR3: CASSDSSGGANEQFF

J: TRBJ1-1
size: -
D: -
V: TRBV11-2
DNA: TGTGCCAGCAGCACCGCGGCGATTTCAGGAGGGGCTTTCTTT
CDR3: CASSTAAISGGAFF

J: TRBJ2-7
size: once
D: -
V: TRBV2
DNA: TGTGCCAGCAGGCCCCATCCTAGCTCCTACGAGCAGTACTTC
CDR3: CASRPHPSSYEQYF

J: TRBJ1-6
size: -
D: -
V: TRBV11-1
DNA: TGTGCCAGCAGCTTAAGGCCGGACGGATCATCACCCCTCCACTTT
CDR3: CASSLRPDGSSPLHF

J: TRBJ2-2
size: -
D: -
V: TRBV11-2
DNA: TGTGCCAGCAGCTTAGGACGGCCTTTGGGCCCTGGCGGGGAGCTGTTTTTT
CDR3: CASSLGRPLGPGGELFF

J: TRBJ2-3
size: -
D: TRBD2
V: TRBV19
DNA: TGTGCCAGTAGCAATCCGAGACTAGCGGGAGGGGAGACAGATACGCAGTATTTT
CDR3: CASSNPRLAGGETDTQYF

J: TRBJ1-5
size: -
D: -
V: TRBV15
DNA: TGTGCCACCAGCAGAGGTGTAGAAAATCAGCCCCAGCATTTT
CDR3: CATSRGVENQPQHF

J: TRBJ1-5
size: -
D: -
V: TRBV28
DNA: TGTGCCAGCAGTTTGTTAGGGTTAAAGCCCCAGCATTTT
CDR3: CASSLLGLKPQHF

J: TRBJ1-1
size: once
D: TRBD1
V: TRBV4-2
DNA: TGTGCCAGCAGCCAAGACGGACAGGGAGACAGAGGAGCTTTCTTT
CDR3: CASSQDGQGDRGAFF

J: TRBJ2-2
size: -
D: TRBD2
V: TRBV2
DNA: TGTGCCAGCAGTCCTAGCGGGAGGAACACCGGGGAGCTGTTTTTT
CDR3: CASSPSGRNTGELFF

J: TRBJ2-7
size: -
D: -
V: TRBV27
DNA: TGTGCCAGCAGTGTCGGGGGCTACGACGAGCAGTACTTC
CDR3: CASSVGGYDEQYF

J: TRBJ2-4
size: -
D: -
V: TRBV29-1
DNA: TGCAGCGTTGAAGGGGGGCCCCTGGAAAACATTCAGTACTTC
CDR3: CSVEGGPLENIQYF

J: TRBJ2-2
size: -
D: -
V: TRBV5-5
DNA: TGTGCCAGCAGCTTGGAGTTTGGCCGGCTGTTTTTT
CDR3: CASSLEFGRLFF

J: TRBJ2-1
size: -
D: -
V: TRBV4-1
DNA: TGCGCCAGCAGCTCCTACGAGTCGGGACTCAGGTACAATGAGCAGTTCTTC
CDR3: CASSSYESGLRYNEQFF

J: TRBJ2-7
size: -
D: TRBD2
V: TRBV7-2
DNA: TGTGCCAGCAGCTCCAGGACTAGCGGGGCCTACGAGCAGTACTTC
CDR3: CASSSRTSGAYEQYF

J: TRBJ2-3
size: -
D: -
V: TRBV7-9
DNA: TGTGCCAGCAGCTTAACGGTAGACACAGATACGCAGTATTTT
CDR3: CASSLTVDTDTQYF

J: TRBJ2-5
size: -
D: TRBD2
V: TRBV13
DNA: TGTGCCAGCCAAGGGCCCGGGACTAGCGGGGGAACCCAAGAGACCCAGTACTTC
CDR3: CASQGPGTSGGTQETQYF

J: TRBJ1-3
size: -
D: TRBD1
V: TRBV7-2
DNA: TGTGCCAGCAGCTTAGAGGGGACAGGGAGAATAAACACCATATATTTT
CDR3: CASSLEGTGRINTIYF

J: TRBJ1-3
size: -
D: -
V: TRBV6-5
DNA: TGTGCCAGCAACCCCACCGGGGCTGCTGGAAACACCATATATTTT
CDR3: CASNPTGAAGNTIYF

J: TRBJ2-1
size: -
D: -
V: TRBV7-9
DNA: TGTGCCAGCAGTGCATTATTCGGCCGGGTGCCTAGCGAATACAATGAGCAGTTCTTC
CDR3: CASSALFGRVPSEYNEQFF

J: TRBJ1-3
size: -
D: -
V: TRBV10-2
DNA: TGCGCCAGCAGTGATCCCGGAAACACCATATATTTT
CDR3: CASSDPGNTIYF

J: TRBJ2-7
size: -
D: TRBD2
V: TRBV19
DNA: TGTGCCAGTGGGGGTGGGACTAGGGTCGAGCAGTACTTC
CDR3: CASGGGTRVEQYF

J: TRBJ1-1
size: once
D: -
V: TRBV29-1
DNA: TGCAGCGTTGTTCGGGCGGGCACTGAAGCTTTCTTT
CDR3: CSVVRAGTEAFF

J: TRBJ2-1
size: -
D: TRBD2
V: TRBV2
DNA: TGTGCCAGCAGTGCTGGGACTAGCGGATACAATGAGCAGTTCTTC
CDR3: CASSAGTSGYNEQFF

J: TRBJ2-1
size: -
D: TRBD2
V: TRBV19
DNA: TGTGCCAGTAGTGTCCTAGCGGGGGTCTCCTACAATGAGCAGTTCTTC
CDR3: CASSVLAGVSYNEQFF

J: TRBJ1-5
size: -
D: TRBD1
V: TRBV2
DNA: TGTGCCACCCAGGGGGCAGGTCAGCCCCAGCATTTT
CDR3: CATQGAGQPQHF

J: TRBJ2-1
size: -
D: -
V: TRBV10-3
DNA: TGTGCCATCAGTCCATATTCTAGCTCCAATGAGCAGTTCTTC
CDR3: CAISPYSSSNEQFF

J: TRBJ2-5
size: -
D: -
V: TRBV6-1
DNA: TGTGCCAGCAGCTCAAAAGAGACCCAGTACTTC
CDR3: CASSSKETQYF

J: TRBJ2-2
size: -
D: TRBD2
V: TRBV9
DNA: TGTGCCAGCAGCGTAGCTACGGGGGGGACCGGGGAGCTGTTTTTT
CDR3: CASSVATGGTGELFF

J: TRBJ1-2
size: -
D: TRBD1
V: TRBV6-5
DNA: TGTGCCAGCAGTTACACGCTAGGACAGGCGAGGAGCTACACCTTC
CDR3: CASSYTLGQARSYTF

J: TRBJ2-7
size: once
D: TRBD1
V: TRBV6-5
DNA: TGTGCCAGCAGTTATGGGGACAGGACCTACGAGCAGTACTTC
CDR3: CASSYGDRTYEQYF

J: TRBJ2-1
size: -
D: TRBD1
V: TRBV5-8
DNA: TGTGCCAGCAGCCGGGACAGCTACAATGAGCAGTTCTTC
CDR3: CASSRDSYNEQFF

J: TRBJ2-7
size: -
D: -
V: TRBV6-5
DNA: TGTGCCAGCAGTTTTTCCCACGAGCAGTACTTC
CDR3: CASSFSHEQYF

J: TRBJ2-2
size: -
D: TRBD1
V: TRBV15
DNA: TGTGCCACCCGGACACCCCGGACAGGGAACACCGGGGAGCTGTTTTTT
CDR3: CATRTPRTGNTGELFF

J: TRBJ2-7
size: -
D: -
V: TRBV6-1
DNA: TGTGCCAGCAGTGAAGCGGGTGGCGAGCAGTACTTC
CDR3: CASSEAGGEQYF

J: TRBJ1-2
size: -
D: -
V: TRBV7-9
DNA: TGTGCCAGCAGCTTACTTTCTGATGCAGGGTACTATGGCTACACCTTC
CDR3: CASSLLSDAGYYGYTF

J: TRBJ2-7
size: -
D: -
V: TRBV5-1
DNA: TGCGCCAGCAGTTGGGGACCCGCGACCTACGAGCAGTACTTC
CDR3: CASSWGPATYEQYF

J: TRBJ2-1
size: -
D: -
V: TRBV28
DNA: TGTGCCAGCAGTTTAAGGGTTCTCTCCTGGGGGATAAGTCATGAGCAGTTCTTC
CDR3: CASSLRVLSWGISHEQFF

J: TRBJ2-5
size: -
D: TRBD2
V: TRBV11-3
DNA: TGTGCCAGCAGCCCAAGCGGGATTGAGACCCAGTACTTC
CDR3: CASSPSGIETQYF

J: TRBJ2-3
size: -
D: TRBD2
V: TRBV6-2/TRBV6-3
DNA: TGTGCCAGCAGTTCCCCGGGGGGGATCAGTGTGCGAGATACGCAGTATTTT
CDR3: CASSSPGGISVRDTQYF

J: TRBJ1-6
size: once
D: -
V: TRBV2
DNA: TGTGCCAGCAGCGCTCACGAAAATTCACCCCTCCACTTT
CDR3: CASSAHENSPLHF

J: TRBJ1-2
size: -
D: -
V: TRBV7-9
DNA: TGTGCCAGCAGCTTAGTTTCCAGCCAGGAAGTCACCTTC
CDR3: CASSLVSSQEVTF

J: TRBJ1-5
size: -
D: TRBD1
V: TRBV24-1
DNA: TGTGCCACCGGGACAGGGAGCAATCAGCCCCAGCATTTT
CDR3: CATGTGSNQPQHF

J: TRBJ1-5
size: -
D: -
V: TRBV18
DNA: TGTGCCAGCTCACCACAGGGTGGTCAGCCCCAGCATTTT
CDR3: CASSPQGGQPQHF

J: TRBJ2-5
size: -
D: -
V: TRBV3-1/TRBV3-2
DNA: TGTGCCAGCAGCCAAGATCGGAGGACGGCAAGCCCCCAAGAGACCCAGTACTTC
CDR3: CASSQDRRTASPQETQYF

J: TRBJ2-3
size: -
D: TRBD2
V: TRBV27
DNA: TGTGCCAGCAGACAACAGGGATGGCTAGCGGGAGATATGGGAACAGATACGCAGTATTTT
CDR3: CASRQQGWLAGDMGTDTQYF

J: TRBJ2-2
size: -
D: -
V: TRBV3-1/TRBV3-2
DNA: TGTGCCAGCAGCCAAACTACTTCCGGGGAGCTGTTTTTT
CDR3: CASSQTTSGELFF

J: TRBJ1-1
size: -
D: TRBD1
V: TRBV19
DNA: TGTGCCAGCGTCATATCCGGGACAGTGAACACTGAAGCTTTCTTT
CDR3: CASVISGTVNTEAFF

J: TRBJ1-3
size: -
D: TRBD1
V: TRBV10-2
DNA: TGCGCCAGCAGTGGCCGGACAGGGGGCGTCGCTGGAAACACCATATATTTT
CDR3: CASSGRTGGVAGNTIYF